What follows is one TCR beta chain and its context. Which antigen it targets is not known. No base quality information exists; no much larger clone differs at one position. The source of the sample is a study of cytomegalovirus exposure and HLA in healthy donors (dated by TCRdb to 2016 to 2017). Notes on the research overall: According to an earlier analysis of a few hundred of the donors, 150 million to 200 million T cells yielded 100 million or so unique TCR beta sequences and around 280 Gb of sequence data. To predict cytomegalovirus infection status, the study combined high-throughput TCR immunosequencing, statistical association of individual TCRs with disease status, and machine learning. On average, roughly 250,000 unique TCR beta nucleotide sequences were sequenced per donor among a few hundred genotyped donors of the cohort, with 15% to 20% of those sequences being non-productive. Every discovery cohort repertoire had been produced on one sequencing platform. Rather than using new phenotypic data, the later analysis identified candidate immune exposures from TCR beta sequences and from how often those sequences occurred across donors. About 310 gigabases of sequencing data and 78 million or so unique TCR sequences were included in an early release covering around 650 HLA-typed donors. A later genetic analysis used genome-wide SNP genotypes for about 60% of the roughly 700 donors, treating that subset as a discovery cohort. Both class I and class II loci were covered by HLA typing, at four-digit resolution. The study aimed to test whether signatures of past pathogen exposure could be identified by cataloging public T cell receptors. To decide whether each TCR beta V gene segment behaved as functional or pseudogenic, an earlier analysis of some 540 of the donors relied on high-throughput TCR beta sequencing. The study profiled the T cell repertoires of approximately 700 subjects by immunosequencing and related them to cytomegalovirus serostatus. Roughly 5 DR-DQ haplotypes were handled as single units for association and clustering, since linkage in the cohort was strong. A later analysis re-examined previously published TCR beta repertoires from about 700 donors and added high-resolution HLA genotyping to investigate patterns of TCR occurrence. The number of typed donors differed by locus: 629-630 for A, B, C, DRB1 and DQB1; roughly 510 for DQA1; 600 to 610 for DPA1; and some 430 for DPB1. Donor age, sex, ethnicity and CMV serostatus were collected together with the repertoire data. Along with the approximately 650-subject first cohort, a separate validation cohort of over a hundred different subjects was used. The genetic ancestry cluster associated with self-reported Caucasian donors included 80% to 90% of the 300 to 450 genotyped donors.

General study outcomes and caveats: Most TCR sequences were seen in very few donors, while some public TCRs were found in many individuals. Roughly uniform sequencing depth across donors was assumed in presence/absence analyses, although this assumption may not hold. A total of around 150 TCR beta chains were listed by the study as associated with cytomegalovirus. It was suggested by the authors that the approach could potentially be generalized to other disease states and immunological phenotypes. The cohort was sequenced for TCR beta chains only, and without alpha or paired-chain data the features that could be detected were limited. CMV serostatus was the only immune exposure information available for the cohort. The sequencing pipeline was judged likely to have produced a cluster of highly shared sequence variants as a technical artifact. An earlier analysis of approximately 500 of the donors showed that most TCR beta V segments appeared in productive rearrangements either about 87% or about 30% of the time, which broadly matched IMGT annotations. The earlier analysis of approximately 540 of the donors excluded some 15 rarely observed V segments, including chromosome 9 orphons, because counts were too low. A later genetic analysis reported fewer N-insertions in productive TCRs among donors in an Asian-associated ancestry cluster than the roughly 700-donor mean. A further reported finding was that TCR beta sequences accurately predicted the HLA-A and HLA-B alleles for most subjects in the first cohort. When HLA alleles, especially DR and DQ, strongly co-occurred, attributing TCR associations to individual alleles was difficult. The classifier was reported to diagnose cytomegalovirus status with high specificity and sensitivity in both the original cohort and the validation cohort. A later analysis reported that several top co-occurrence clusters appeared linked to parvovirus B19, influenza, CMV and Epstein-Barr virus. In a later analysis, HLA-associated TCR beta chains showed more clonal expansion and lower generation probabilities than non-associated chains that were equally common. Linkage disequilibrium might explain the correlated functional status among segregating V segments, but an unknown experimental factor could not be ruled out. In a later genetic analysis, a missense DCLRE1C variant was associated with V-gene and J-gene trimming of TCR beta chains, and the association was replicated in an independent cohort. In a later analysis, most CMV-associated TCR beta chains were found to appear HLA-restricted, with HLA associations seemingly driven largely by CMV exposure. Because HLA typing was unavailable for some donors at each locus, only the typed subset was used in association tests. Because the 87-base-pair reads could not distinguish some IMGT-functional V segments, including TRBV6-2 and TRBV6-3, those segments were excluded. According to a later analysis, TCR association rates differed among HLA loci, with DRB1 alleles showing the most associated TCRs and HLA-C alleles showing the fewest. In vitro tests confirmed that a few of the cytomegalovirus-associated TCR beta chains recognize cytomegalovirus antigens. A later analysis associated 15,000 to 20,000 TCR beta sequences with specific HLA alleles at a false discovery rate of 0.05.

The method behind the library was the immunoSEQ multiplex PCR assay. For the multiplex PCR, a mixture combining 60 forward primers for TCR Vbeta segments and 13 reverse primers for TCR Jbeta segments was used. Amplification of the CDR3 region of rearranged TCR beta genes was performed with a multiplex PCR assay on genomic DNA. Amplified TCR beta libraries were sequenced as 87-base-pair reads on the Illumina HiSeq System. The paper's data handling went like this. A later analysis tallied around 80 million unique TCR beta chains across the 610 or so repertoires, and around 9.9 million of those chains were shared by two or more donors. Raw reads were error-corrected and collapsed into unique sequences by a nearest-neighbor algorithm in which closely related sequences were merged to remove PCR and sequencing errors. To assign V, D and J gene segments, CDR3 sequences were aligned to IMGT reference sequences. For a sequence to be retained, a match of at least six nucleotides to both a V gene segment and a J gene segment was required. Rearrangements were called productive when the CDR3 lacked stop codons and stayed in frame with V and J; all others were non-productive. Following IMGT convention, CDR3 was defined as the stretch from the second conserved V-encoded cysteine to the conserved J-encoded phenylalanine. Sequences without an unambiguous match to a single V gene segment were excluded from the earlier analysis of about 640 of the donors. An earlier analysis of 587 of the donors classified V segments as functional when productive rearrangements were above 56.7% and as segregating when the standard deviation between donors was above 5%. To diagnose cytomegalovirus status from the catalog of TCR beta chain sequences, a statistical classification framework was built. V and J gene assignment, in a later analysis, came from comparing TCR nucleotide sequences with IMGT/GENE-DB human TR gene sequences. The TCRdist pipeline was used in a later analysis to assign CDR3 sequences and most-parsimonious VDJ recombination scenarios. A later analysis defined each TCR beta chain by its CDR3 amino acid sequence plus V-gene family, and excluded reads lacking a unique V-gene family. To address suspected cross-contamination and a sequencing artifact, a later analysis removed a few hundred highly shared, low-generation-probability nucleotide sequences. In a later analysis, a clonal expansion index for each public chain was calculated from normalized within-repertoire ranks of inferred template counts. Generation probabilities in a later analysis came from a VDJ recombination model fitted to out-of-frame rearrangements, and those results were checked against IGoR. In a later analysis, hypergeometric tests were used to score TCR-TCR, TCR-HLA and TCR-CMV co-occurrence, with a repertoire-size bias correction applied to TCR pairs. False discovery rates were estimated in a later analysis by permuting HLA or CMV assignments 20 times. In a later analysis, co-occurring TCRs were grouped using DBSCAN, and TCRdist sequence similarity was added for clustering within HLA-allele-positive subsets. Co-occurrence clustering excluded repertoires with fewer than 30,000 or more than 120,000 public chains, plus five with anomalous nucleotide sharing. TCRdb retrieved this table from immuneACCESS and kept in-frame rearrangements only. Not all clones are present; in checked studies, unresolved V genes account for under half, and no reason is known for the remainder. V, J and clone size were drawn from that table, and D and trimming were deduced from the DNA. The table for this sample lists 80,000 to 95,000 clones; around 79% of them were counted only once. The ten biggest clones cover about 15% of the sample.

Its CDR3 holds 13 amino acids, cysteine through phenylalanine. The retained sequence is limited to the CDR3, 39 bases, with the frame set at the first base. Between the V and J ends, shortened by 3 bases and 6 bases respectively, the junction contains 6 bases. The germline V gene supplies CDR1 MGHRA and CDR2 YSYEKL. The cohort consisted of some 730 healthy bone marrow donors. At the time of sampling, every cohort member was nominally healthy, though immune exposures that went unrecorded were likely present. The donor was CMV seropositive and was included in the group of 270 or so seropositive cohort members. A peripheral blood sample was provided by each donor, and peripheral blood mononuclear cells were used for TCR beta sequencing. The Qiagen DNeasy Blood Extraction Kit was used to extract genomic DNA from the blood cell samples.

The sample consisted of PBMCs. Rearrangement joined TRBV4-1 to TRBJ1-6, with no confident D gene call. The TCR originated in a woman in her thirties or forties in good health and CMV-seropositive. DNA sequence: TGCGCCAGCAGCCAGGGAGGTAATTCACCCCTCCACTTT. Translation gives CASSQGGNSPLHF.